This TCR beta chain was recorded in a study of blood T cell repertoires in COVID-19. Using immunoSEQ multiplex PCR, the repertoire was profiled, and TCRdb retains in-frame clones only, with some absent. The table shows about 200,000 clones, with 70% to 90% occurring only once. V gave up 6 bases and J gave up 0 bases; unmatched junction bases: 10. Germline V gene lookup returns CDR1 LNHDA and CDR2 SQIVND (reference sequence). CDR3 size: 18 residues. The sample comprised peripheral blood. The receptor was derived from a man aged 60 to 75 with active or convalescent COVID-19. This chain joins TRBV19 and TRBJ2-1, with TRBD2 identical over 11 bases. CDR3 protein: CASRGLAGGRSSYNEQFF. The DNA of the CDR3 is TGTGCCAGTAGAGGGCTAGCGGGGGGCCGAAGCTCCTACAATGAGCAGTTCTTC.